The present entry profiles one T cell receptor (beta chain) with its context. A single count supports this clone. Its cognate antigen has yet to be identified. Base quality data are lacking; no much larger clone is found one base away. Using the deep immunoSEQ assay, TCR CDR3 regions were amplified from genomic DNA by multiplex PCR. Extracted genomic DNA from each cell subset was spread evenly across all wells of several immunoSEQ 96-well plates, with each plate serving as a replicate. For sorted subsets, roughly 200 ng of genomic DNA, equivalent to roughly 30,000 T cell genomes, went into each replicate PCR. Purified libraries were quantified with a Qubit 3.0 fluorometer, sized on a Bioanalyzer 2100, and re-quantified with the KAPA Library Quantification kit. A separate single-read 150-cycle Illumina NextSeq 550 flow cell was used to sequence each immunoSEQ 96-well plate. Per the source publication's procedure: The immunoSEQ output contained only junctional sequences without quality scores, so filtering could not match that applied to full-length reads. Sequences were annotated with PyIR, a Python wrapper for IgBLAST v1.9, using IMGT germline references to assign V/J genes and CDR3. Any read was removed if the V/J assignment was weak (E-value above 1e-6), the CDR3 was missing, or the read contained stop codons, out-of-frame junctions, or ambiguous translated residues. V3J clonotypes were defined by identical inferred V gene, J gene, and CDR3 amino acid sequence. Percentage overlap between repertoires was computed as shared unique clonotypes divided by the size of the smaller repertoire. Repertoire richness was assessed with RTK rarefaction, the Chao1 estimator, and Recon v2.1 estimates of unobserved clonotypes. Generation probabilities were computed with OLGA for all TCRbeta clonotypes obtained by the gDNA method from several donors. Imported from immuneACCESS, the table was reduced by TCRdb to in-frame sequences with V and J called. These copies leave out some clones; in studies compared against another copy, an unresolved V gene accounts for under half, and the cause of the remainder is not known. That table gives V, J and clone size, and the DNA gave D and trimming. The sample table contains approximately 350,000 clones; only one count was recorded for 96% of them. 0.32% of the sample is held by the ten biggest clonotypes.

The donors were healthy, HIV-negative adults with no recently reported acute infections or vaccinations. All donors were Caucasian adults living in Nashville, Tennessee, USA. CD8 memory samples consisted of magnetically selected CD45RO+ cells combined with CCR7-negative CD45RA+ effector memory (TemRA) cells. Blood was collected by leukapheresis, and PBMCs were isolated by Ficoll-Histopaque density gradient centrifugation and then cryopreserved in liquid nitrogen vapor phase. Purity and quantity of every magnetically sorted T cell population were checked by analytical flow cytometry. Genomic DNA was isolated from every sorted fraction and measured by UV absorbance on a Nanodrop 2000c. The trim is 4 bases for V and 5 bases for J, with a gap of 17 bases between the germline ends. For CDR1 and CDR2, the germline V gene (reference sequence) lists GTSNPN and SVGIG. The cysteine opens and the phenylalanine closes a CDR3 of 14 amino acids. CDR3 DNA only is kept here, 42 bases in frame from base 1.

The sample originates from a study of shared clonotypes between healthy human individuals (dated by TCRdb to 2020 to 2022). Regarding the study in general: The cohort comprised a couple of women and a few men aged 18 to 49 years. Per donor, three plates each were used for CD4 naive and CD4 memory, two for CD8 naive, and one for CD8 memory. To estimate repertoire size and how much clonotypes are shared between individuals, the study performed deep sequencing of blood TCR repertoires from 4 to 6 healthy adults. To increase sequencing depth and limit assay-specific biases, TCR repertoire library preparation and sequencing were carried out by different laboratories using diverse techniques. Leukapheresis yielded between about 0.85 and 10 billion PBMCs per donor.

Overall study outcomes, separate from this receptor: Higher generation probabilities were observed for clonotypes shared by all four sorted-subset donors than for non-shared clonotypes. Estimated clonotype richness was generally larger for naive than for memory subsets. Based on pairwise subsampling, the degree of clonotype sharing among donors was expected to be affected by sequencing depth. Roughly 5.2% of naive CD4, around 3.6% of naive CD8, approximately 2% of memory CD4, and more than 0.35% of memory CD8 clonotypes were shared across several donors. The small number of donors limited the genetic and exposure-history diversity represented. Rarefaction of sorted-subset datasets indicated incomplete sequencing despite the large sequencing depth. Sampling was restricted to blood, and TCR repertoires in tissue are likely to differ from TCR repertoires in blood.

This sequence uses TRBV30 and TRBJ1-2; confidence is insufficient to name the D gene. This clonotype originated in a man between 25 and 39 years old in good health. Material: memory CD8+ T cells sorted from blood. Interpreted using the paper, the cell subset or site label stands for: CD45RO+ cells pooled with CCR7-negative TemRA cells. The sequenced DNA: TGTGCCTGGACCGGAGCGGGCTCGAATTATGGCTACACCTTC. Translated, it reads CAWTGAGSNYGYTF.